This paragraph reports one T cell receptor beta chain. This clone has just one count. Its antigen is currently not known. No much larger clone is present one base from it, and per-base qualities are unavailable. The data were obtained in a study of cytomegalovirus exposure and HLA in healthy donors (dated by TCRdb to 2016 to 2017). Regarding the complete study: An earlier analysis of fewer than 750 of the donors reported roughly 300 Gb of sequence data and approximately 120 million unique TCR beta sequences obtained from some 170 million T cells. In a later analysis, previously published TCR beta repertoires from several hundred donors were re-analyzed and high-resolution HLA genotyping was added so that TCR occurrence patterns could be studied. Every discovery cohort repertoire had been produced on one sequencing platform. On average, roughly 240,000 unique TCR beta nucleotide sequences were sequenced per donor among some 420 genotyped donors of the cohort, with roughly a sixth of those sequences being non-productive. Donor age, sex, ethnicity and CMV serostatus were collected together with the repertoire data. The study used immunosequencing to profile the T cell repertoires of about 670 subjects and linked those repertoires to cytomegalovirus serostatus. Of the roughly 410 genotyped donors, 65% to 90% were placed in the genetic ancestry cluster associated with self-reported Caucasian donors. To predict cytomegalovirus infection status, the study brought together high-throughput TCR immunosequencing, statistical association of individual TCRs with disease status, and machine learning. The study was designed to test whether signatures of past pathogen exposure could be identified by cataloging public T cell receptors. Because of strong linkage in the cohort, five DR-DQ haplotypes were treated as single units for association and clustering. A later genetic analysis used genome-wide SNP genotypes for about three fifths of the 666 donors, treating that subset as a discovery cohort. An earlier analysis of roughly 600 of the donors used high-throughput TCR beta sequencing to judge whether each TCR beta V gene segment behaved as functional or pseudogenic. Along with the approximately 700-subject first cohort, a separate validation cohort of over a hundred different subjects was used. Roughly 320 gigabases of sequencing data and approximately 91 million unique TCR sequences made up an early release that covered some 640 HLA-typed donors. In the later analysis, no new phenotypic data were used to find candidate immune exposures; instead, reliance was placed on TCR beta sequences and their occurrence across donors. HLA typing covered class I and class II loci at four-digit resolution. Typing coverage differed by locus: A, B, C, DRB1 and DQB1 were typed in roughly 620-640 donors, DQA1 in about 550, DPA1 in 600 to 610, and DPB1 in roughly 450. Overall results and qualifications from the work: In vitro tests confirmed that a few of the cytomegalovirus-associated TCR beta chains recognize cytomegalovirus antigens. In a later analysis, the rate of TCR association differed among HLA loci, with DRB1 alleles having the most associated TCRs and HLA-C alleles having the fewest. A further reported finding was that TCR beta sequences accurately predicted the HLA-A and HLA-B alleles for most subjects in the first cohort. Most CMV-associated TCR beta chains appeared to be HLA-restricted in a later analysis, and the HLA associations seemed to be driven largely by CMV exposure. Because some donors lacked HLA typing at each locus, the association tests relied only on the typed subset. According to the authors, the approach could potentially be generalized to other disease states and immunological phenotypes. Some IMGT-functional V segments, including TRBV6-2 and TRBV6-3, could not be distinguished by the 87-base-pair reads and were therefore excluded. Immune exposure information for the cohort was limited to CMV serostatus. According to a later analysis, parvovirus B19, influenza, CMV and Epstein-Barr virus appeared linked to several top co-occurrence clusters. About 17 rarely observed V segments, including chromosome 9 orphons, were excluded from the earlier analysis of approximately 500 of the donors because counts were too low. Linkage disequilibrium might explain the correlated functional status among segregating V segments, but an unknown experimental factor could not be ruled out. In a later genetic analysis, fewer N-insertions in productive TCRs were reported among donors in an Asian-associated ancestry cluster than the roughly 700-donor mean. The classifier was reported to diagnose cytomegalovirus status with high specificity and sensitivity in both the original and validation cohorts. While some public TCRs were present in many individuals, most TCR sequences turned up only very rarely across donors. This cohort had only TCR beta chains sequenced, and the lack of alpha or paired-chain data limited which features could be detected. In an earlier analysis of approximately 590 of the donors, most TCR beta V segments appeared in productive rearrangements about 87% or about 30% of the time, broadly matching IMGT annotations. Strong co-occurrence of HLA alleles, especially DR and DQ, made assigning TCR associations to individual alleles difficult. The presence/absence analyses assumed that sequencing depth was roughly uniform across donors, and that assumption may not be true. A cluster of highly shared sequence variants was judged likely to represent a technical artifact of the sequencing pipeline. In a later genetic analysis, a missense DCLRE1C variant was associated with V-gene and J-gene trimming of TCR beta chains, and the association was replicated in an independent cohort. A later analysis found that HLA-associated TCR beta chains were more clonally expanded and had lower generation probabilities than equally common non-associated chains. The study gave a list of under 200 TCR beta chains associated with cytomegalovirus. A later analysis associated approximately 17,000 TCR beta sequences with specific HLA alleles at a false discovery rate of 0.05.

Receptor amplification or capture employed the immunoSEQ multiplex PCR assay. For the multiplex PCR, a mixture combining 60 forward primers for TCR Vbeta segments and 13 reverse primers for TCR Jbeta segments was used. A multiplex PCR assay on genomic DNA amplified the CDR3 region of rearranged TCR beta genes. Amplified TCR beta libraries were sequenced as 87-base-pair reads on the Illumina HiSeq System. As for how the authors treated the data: A later analysis counted tens of millions of unique TCR beta chains across the 600 to 850 repertoires, and approximately 11 million of these chains were shared by at least two donors. Raw reads were error-corrected and collapsed into unique sequences by a nearest-neighbor algorithm in which closely related sequences were merged to remove PCR and sequencing errors. V, D and J gene segments were assigned by aligning CDR3 sequences to IMGT reference sequences. For a sequence to be retained, a match of at least six nucleotides to both a V gene segment and a J gene segment was required. Rearrangements were called productive when the CDR3 lacked stop codons and stayed in frame with V and J; all others were non-productive. Following IMGT convention, CDR3 was defined as the stretch from the second conserved V-encoded cysteine to the conserved J-encoded phenylalanine. The earlier analysis of some 580 of the donors excluded any sequence lacking an unambiguous match to a single V gene segment. An earlier analysis of fewer than 750 of the donors classified V segments as functional when productive rearrangements were above 56.7% and as segregating when the standard deviation between donors was above 5%. A statistical classification framework was developed to diagnose cytomegalovirus status using the catalog of TCR beta chain sequences. In a later analysis, V and J genes were assigned by comparing TCR nucleotide sequences against IMGT/GENE-DB human TR gene sequences. The TCRdist pipeline was used in a later analysis to assign CDR3 sequences and most-parsimonious VDJ recombination scenarios. In a later analysis, each TCR beta chain was defined by its CDR3 amino acid sequence together with its V-gene family, and reads without a unique V-gene family were excluded. A later analysis removed 550 to 650 highly shared, low-generation-probability nucleotide sequences to deal with suspected cross-contamination and a sequencing artifact. A later analysis calculated a clonal expansion index for each public chain from normalized within-repertoire ranks of inferred template counts. In a later analysis, generation probabilities were computed with a VDJ recombination model fitted to out-of-frame rearrangements, and the resulting probabilities were checked against IGoR. In a later analysis, TCR-TCR, TCR-HLA and TCR-CMV co-occurrence was scored with hypergeometric tests, and a repertoire-size bias correction was applied to TCR pairs. A later analysis estimated false discovery rates by permuting HLA or CMV assignments 20 times. A later analysis grouped co-occurring TCRs with DBSCAN, adding TCRdist sequence similarity when clustering within HLA-allele-positive subsets. Repertoires with fewer than 30,000 or more than 120,000 public chains, plus five repertoires with anomalous nucleotide sharing, were excluded from co-occurrence clustering. As stored in TCRdb, this immuneACCESS dataset retains in-frame rearrangements with V and J assigned. A fraction of the clones does not appear; measured against another copy, unresolved V genes explain less than half of the discrepancy, and the remainder lacks a known reason. V, J and clone size are those of that table, while D and trimming were read from the DNA. The sample table shows roughly 100,000 clones, and about 75% are seen once. 2.5% of the sample lies in the top ten.

The CDR3 goes from the cysteine to the phenylalanine over 11 residues. Only the CDR3 region is kept as DNA, spanning 33 bases read in frame from base 1. Unmatched junction bases come to 4, with V trimmed by 7 bases and J by 9 bases. CDR1 is given as DFQATT and CDR2 as SNEGSKA, both from the germline V gene (reference sequence). The cohort consisted of 600 or so healthy bone marrow donors. At the time of sampling, all cohort members were nominally healthy, though unrecorded immune exposures were likely present. The donor tested CMV seronegative, placing the donor among the 350 or so seronegative members of the cohort. A peripheral blood sample was collected from each donor, and TCR beta sequencing was performed on peripheral blood mononuclear cells. Genomic DNA was extracted from the blood cell samples with the Qiagen DNeasy Blood Extraction Kit.

The rearranged segments are TRBV20-1 and TRBJ2-1, with 9 bases matching TRBD2. This TCR was sampled from a middle-aged man in good health and CMV-seronegative. The sample consisted of PBMCs. DNA sequence: TGCAGTGTGCGGGGGGGCCCTGAGCAGTTCTTC. Protein translation: CSVRGGPEQFF.